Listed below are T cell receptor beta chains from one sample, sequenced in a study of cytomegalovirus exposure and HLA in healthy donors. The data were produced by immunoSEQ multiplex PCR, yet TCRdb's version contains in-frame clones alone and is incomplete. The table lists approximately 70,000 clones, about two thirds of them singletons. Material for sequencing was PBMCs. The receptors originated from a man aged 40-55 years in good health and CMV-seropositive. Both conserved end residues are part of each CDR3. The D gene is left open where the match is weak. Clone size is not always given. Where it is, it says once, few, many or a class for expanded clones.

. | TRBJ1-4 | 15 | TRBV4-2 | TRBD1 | TGTGCCAGCAGCCAAGATCGAGGACAGGGAGGGAAACTGTTTTTT | CASSQDRGQGGKLFF
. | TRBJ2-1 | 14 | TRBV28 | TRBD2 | TGTGCCAGCGTTTCCCCACTAGCGTACAATGAGCAGTTCTTC | CASVSPLAYNEQFF
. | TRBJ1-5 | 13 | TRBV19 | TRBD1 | TGTGCCACCGAAGACAGGGGAGGCCAGCCCCAGCATTTT | CATEDRGGQPQHF
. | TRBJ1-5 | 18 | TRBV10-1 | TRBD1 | TGCGCCAGCGACGGGACAGCACCTCTAGAGTATAGCAATCAGCCCCAGCATTTT | CASDGTAPLEYSNQPQHF
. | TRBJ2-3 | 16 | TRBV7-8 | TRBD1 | TGTGCCAGCACCCAGCAGGGGGCGCGGGGCACAGATACGCAGTATTTT | CASTQQGARGTDTQYF
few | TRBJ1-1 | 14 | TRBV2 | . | TGTGCCAGCAGTTTTCAGGGCCTGGACACTGAAGCTTTCTTT | CASSFQGLDTEAFF
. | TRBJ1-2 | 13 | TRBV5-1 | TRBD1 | TGCGCCAGCAGCTTGACAGGGGGCCGGGGCTACACCTTC | CASSLTGGRGYTF
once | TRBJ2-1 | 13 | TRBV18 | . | TGTGCCAGCTCACCGTCGCAGTACAATGAGCAGTTCTTC | CASSPSQYNEQFF
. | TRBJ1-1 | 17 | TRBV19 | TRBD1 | TGTGCCAGTACGGTGAGAAAGATGGGACAGGGTAAGTCTGAAGCTTTCTTT | CASTVRKMGQGKSEAFF
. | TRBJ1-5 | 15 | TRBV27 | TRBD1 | TGTGCCAGCAGTTCCGGGACAGGTCGCAATCAGCCCCAGCATTTT | CASSSGTGRNQPQHF
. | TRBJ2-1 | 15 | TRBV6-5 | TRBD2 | TGTGCCAGCAGTTACGTAACTAGCGGGACCAATGAGCAGTTCTTC | CASSYVTSGTNEQFF
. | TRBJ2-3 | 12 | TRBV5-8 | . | TGTGCCAGCAGCTTGGCGGTTGATACGCAGTATTTT | CASSLAVDTQYF
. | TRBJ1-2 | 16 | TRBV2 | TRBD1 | TGTGCCAGCTCACCTAGCCGGGACAGAAGTAGCTATGGCTACACCTTC | CASSPSRDRSSYGYTF
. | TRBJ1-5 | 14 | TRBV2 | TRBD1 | TGTGCCAGCAGAGAACAGGGGAGCAATCAGCCCCAGCATTTT | CASREQGSNQPQHF
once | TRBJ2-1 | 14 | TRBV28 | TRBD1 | TGTGCCAGCAGTTTCCCGGACAGGGACAATGAGCAGTTCTTC | CASSFPDRDNEQFF
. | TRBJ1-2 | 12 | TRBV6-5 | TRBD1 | TGTGCCAGCAGTTCGACAGGGAATGGCTACACCTTC | CASSSTGNGYTF
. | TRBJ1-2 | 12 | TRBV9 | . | TGTGCCAGCAGCGCCTACAGGGACAGCTACACCTTC | CASSAYRDSYTF
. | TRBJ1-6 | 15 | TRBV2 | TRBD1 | TGTGCCAGCAGTGAATCACAGGGGGTCCGTTCACCCCTCCACTTT | CASSESQGVRSPLHF
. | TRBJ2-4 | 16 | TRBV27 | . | TGTGCCAGCAGCCTCGCCTCGGGAACAGCCAAAAACATTCAGTACTTC | CASSLASGTAKNIQYF
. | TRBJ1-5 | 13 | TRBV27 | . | TGTGCCAGCAGTTTAAAAGGGGCCCAGCCCCAGCATTTT | CASSLKGAQPQHF
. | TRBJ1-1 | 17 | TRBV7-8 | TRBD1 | TGTGCCAGCAGCCCGAACCGACAGGGTTCGGGACACACTGAAGCTTTCTTT | CASSPNRQGSGHTEAFF
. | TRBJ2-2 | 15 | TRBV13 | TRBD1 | TGTGCCAGCAGCACTTATGACAGGGTCAGCGGGGAGCTGTTTTTT | CASSTYDRVSGELFF
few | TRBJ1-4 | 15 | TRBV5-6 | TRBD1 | TGTGCCAGCAGGGCGACAGGGCGGCCTAATGAAAAACTGTTTTTT | CASRATGRPNEKLFF
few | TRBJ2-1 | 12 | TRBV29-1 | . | TGCAGCGCTGGACTACTACGGAATGAGCAGTTCTTC | CSAGLLRNEQFF
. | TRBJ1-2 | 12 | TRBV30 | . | TGTGCCTGGAGTGTACGGGGGACCGCCTACACCTTC | CAWSVRGTAYTF
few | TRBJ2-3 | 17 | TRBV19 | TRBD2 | TGTGCCACCCTGGGACTAGCGAGTGGGTCTGGCATAGATACGCAGTATTTT | CATLGLASGSGIDTQYF
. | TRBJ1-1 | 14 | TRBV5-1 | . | TGCGCCAGCAGCTTGCTCGACAGTACGACTGAAGCTTTCTTT | CASSLLDSTTEAFF